Listed below are T cell receptor beta chains from one sample, sequenced in a study of shared T cell receptors in the human thymus. The protocol was immunoSEQ multiplex PCR, while the TCRdb copy is restricted to in-frame clones and leaves out a portion. The sample lists 700,000 or so clones, 70% to 90% occurring once. Another study also made use of these data, one on human thymus T cells.

What was sequenced was thymocytes. These receptors all come from a girl under three years old with a congenital heart defect. Both conserved end residues are trimmed from each CDR3. Clone size is shown for a subset of rows, as once, few, many or a class of expanded clone.

j_call: TRBJ2-7; clone_size: NA; v_call: TRBV28; cdr3_aa: ASSSYYRDLLTYEQY
j_call: TRBJ2-1; clone_size: NA; v_call: TRBV6-5; cdr3_aa: ASSGSSSYNEQF
j_call: TRBJ2-6; clone_size: NA; v_call: TRBV28; cdr3_aa: ASSLSGGKVLPGANVLT
j_call: TRBJ2-3; clone_size: once; v_call: TRBV5-1; cdr3_aa: ASSLPSGGRIDSTDTQY
j_call: TRBJ1-5; clone_size: NA; v_call: TRBV5-6; cdr3_aa: ASSFGRGNQPQH
j_call: TRBJ1-2; clone_size: NA; v_call: TRBV28; cdr3_aa: ASSEHTEGLYGYT
j_call: TRBJ1-4; clone_size: NA; v_call: TRBV5-1; cdr3_aa: ASSLVATAAQGPNEKLF
j_call: TRBJ2-7; clone_size: NA; v_call: TRBV10-3; cdr3_aa: AISGRLAYEQY
j_call: TRBJ1-1; clone_size: few; v_call: TRBV29-1; cdr3_aa: SVVRDIEDGEAF
j_call: TRBJ1-4; clone_size: few; v_call: TRBV21-1; cdr3_aa: AIGDDKDEKLF
j_call: TRBJ1-2; clone_size: NA; v_call: TRBV14; cdr3_aa: ASSQGRDSYGYT
j_call: TRBJ2-5; clone_size: few; v_call: TRBV5-1; cdr3_aa: ASTMDRVYQETQY
j_call: TRBJ2-1; clone_size: NA; v_call: TRBV6-4; cdr3_aa: ASSLQLAGGPHEQF
j_call: TRBJ2-7; clone_size: NA; v_call: TRBV7-9; cdr3_aa: ASSLVWQEQY
j_call: TRBJ1-1; clone_size: NA; v_call: TRBV7-6; cdr3_aa: ASSLTTDRNIMNTEAF
j_call: TRBJ2-7; clone_size: NA; v_call: TRBV10-3; cdr3_aa: AISDPREGASPYEQY
j_call: TRBJ2-7; clone_size: NA; v_call: TRBV2; cdr3_aa: ASKIFSKLKGGRQY
j_call: TRBJ1-1; clone_size: few; v_call: TRBV6-5; cdr3_aa: ASSPTGHTEAF
j_call: TRBJ1-1; clone_size: NA; v_call: TRBV28; cdr3_aa: ASIMGGRNTEAF
j_call: TRBJ1-1; clone_size: once; v_call: TRBV5-6; cdr3_aa: ASSPQLRQNTEAF
j_call: TRBJ1-2; clone_size: NA; v_call: TRBV7-2; cdr3_aa: ASSLSIQGAQDGYT
j_call: TRBJ1-1; clone_size: NA; v_call: TRBV5-1; cdr3_aa: ASSLVPGGMNTEAF
j_call: TRBJ1-1; clone_size: NA; v_call: TRBV6-1; cdr3_aa: ASSGRRRTEAF
j_call: TRBJ2-2; clone_size: once; v_call: TRBV2; cdr3_aa: ASSDGDTGELF
j_call: TRBJ2-7; clone_size: NA; v_call: TRBV9; cdr3_aa: ASSVGAGGFNEQY
j_call: TRBJ1-3; clone_size: NA; v_call: TRBV2; cdr3_aa: ASSEADNPGKYCGNTIY
j_call: TRBJ1-1; clone_size: NA; v_call: TRBV12-5; cdr3_aa: ASGTRVNTEAF
j_call: TRBJ1-6; clone_size: NA; v_call: TRBV4-1; cdr3_aa: ASSQLVVDRGFNSPLH
j_call: TRBJ1-2; clone_size: NA; v_call: TRBV5-1; cdr3_aa: ASSLTDRGRPGGVDGYT
j_call: TRBJ1-1; clone_size: NA; v_call: TRBV9; cdr3_aa: ASSVVPRRGTEAF
j_call: TRBJ2-3; clone_size: few; v_call: TRBV12-5; cdr3_aa: ASGLSQGGRGDTQY
j_call: TRBJ2-1; clone_size: NA; v_call: TRBV5-1; cdr3_aa: ASSLDKTLGGLSSYNEQF
j_call: TRBJ1-2; clone_size: few; v_call: TRBV14; cdr3_aa: ASSQEVPAGGFDGYT
j_call: TRBJ2-3; clone_size: NA; v_call: TRBV27; cdr3_aa: ASISSGDTDTQY
j_call: TRBJ2-5; clone_size: NA; v_call: TRBV7-2; cdr3_aa: ASSLPLILGQGVVETQY
j_call: TRBJ1-4; clone_size: NA; v_call: TRBV25-1; cdr3_aa: ASSSGGESVREKLF
j_call: TRBJ1-1; clone_size: NA; v_call: TRBV18; cdr3_aa: ASSPPKQFEAADLREAF
j_call: TRBJ1-5; clone_size: once; v_call: TRBV19; cdr3_aa: ASSIYTGGSNQPQH
j_call: TRBJ2-7; clone_size: NA; v_call: TRBV5-1; cdr3_aa: ASSPNSERGSSYEQY
j_call: TRBJ2-7; clone_size: NA; v_call: TRBV5-1; cdr3_aa: ASRAGTVISYEQY
j_call: TRBJ2-7; clone_size: NA; v_call: TRBV7-2; cdr3_aa: ASSLVYKRPGKYEQY